In this sample, the clone carrying this TCR beta chain turned up once. Only in-frame clones appear in the TCRdb table, and some are missing; sequencing was by immunoSEQ multiplex PCR. Of 50,000 to 60,000 clones in the sample, over 85% were seen once. Germline V CDR1 and CDR2: MNHNS, SASEGT. The ends were cut back, 4 bases at V and 9 bases at J, with 12 bases in the middle. CDR3 length: 12 amino acids. The data are from a study of technical replicates of blood from a few donors. Sequenced material: PBMCs. The clonotype comes from a human donor in good health. Some clones in this sample may be carry-over from other donors' samples. V gene TRBV6-1 combines with J gene TRBJ2-5; TRBD2 might be the D (5 bases). CDR3 protein: CASSVQRLAQYF. CDR3 nucleotides: TGTGCCAGCAGTGTTCAGCGGTTGGCCCAGTACTTC.